The present entry profiles one T cell receptor beta chain with its context. This specimen belongs to a study of T cell changes during pregnancy in multiple sclerosis. V shed 5 bases and J shed 4 bases, with 12 bases lying between them. Germline V lookup: CDR1 SGHTA, CDR2 FQGNSA. The CDR3 has 13 amino acids. TCRdb's copy holds only in-frame clones and misses some; the assay was immunoSEQ multiplex PCR. The sample includes about 68,000 clones, around 90% of them seen just once. This receptor was obtained from a female donor in good health, enrolled as a control in a pregnancy study. The J gene is TRBJ2-7, the V gene TRBV7-2; tentative D call: TRBD1 (5 bases). The material was peripheral blood, obtained in the second trimester of pregnancy. CDR3 region: CASSNGHQYEQYF. The CDR3 nucleotides read TGTGCCAGCAGCAACGGACACCAGTACGAGCAGTACTTC.